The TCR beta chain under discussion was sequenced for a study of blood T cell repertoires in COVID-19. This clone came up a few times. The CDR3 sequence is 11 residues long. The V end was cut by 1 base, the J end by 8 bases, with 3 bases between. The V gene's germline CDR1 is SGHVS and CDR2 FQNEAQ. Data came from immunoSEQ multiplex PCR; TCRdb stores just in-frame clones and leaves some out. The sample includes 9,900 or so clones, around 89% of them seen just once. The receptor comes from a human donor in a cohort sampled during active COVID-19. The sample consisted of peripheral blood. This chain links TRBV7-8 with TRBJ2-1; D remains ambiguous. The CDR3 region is CASSLVDEQFF. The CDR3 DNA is TGTGCCAGCAGCTTAGTCGATGAGCAGTTCTTC.